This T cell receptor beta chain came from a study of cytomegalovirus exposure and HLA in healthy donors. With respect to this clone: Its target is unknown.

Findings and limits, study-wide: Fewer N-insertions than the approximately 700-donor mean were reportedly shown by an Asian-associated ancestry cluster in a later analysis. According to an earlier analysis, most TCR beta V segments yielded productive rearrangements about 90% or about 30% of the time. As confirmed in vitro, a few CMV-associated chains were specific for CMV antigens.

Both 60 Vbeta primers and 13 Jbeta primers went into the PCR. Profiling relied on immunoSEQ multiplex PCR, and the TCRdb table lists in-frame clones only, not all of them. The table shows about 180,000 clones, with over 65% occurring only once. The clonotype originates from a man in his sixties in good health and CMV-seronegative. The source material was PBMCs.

DNA for the CDR3: TGTGCCAGCAGCAATAACCCGGGACACCGCAATGAGCAGTTCTTC. This gives the protein CASSNNPGHRNEQFF. The rearrangement joins TRBV2 to TRBJ2-1; possibly TRBD1 for D (6 bases). Trimming stripped 6 bases from V and 6 bases from J, with 18 bases between. The CDR3 totals 15 residues. Germline CDR1 is SNHLY and CDR2 is FYNNEI.